This is a list of T cell receptor beta chains from one sample in a study of PD-L1 blockade in urothelial cancer. Here immunoSEQ multiplex PCR was the method, and the copy in TCRdb shows in-frame clones only, minus some. Among roughly 20,000 clones listed, 70% to 90% were seen once. The source material was PBMCs, sampled around atezolizumab (anti-PD-L1) treatment. Receptor source: a man in his fifties with urothelial cancer. The CDR3 runs from the conserved cysteine through the conserved F or W. The order of the fields is D gene, V gene, clone size, J gene, CDR3 DNA, CDR3 protein. The D gene is left open where the match is weak. Some rows have no size entry. The others give once, few or many, or a class for an expanded clone.

.	TRBV15	.	TRBJ2-5	TGTGCCACCAGCAGAGGACGCAGGGAAGGGCGAGAGACCCAGTACTTC	CATSRGRREGRETQYF
.	TRBV19	.	TRBJ2-6	TGTGCCAGTAGTATGAGGATCTCTGGGGCCAACGTCCTGACTTTC	CASSMRISGANVLTF
.	TRBV11-2	.	TRBJ2-3	TGTGCCAGCAGCCGTCCGGGGAGCACAGATACGCAGTATTTT	CASSRPGSTDTQYF
TRBD2	TRBV10-1	once	TRBJ2-1	TGCGCCAGCAGTGAGTCCAGCGGGAGGTCCAATGAGCAGTTCTTC	CASSESSGRSNEQFF
.	TRBV20-1	.	TRBJ1-2	TGCAGTGCACCGCCAGGCTATGGCTACACCTTC	CSAPPGYGYTF
TRBD2	TRBV28	.	TRBJ2-7	TGTGCCAGCAGTCCTATTCGACTAGCTGAGGGGCATTACGAGCAGTACTTC	CASSPIRLAEGHYEQYF
TRBD2	TRBV18	.	TRBJ2-1	TGTGCCAGCTCACCACAAGCGGGAGCATCGTACAATGAGCAGTTCTTC	CASSPQAGASYNEQFF
TRBD2	TRBV9	.	TRBJ2-1	TGTGCCAGCAGCGTAGGAAGTGGGGCTAGCGGGAGCAATGAGCAGTTCTTC	CASSVGSGASGSNEQFF
TRBD1	TRBV2	.	TRBJ2-7	TGTGCCAGCATCGGACAGGGGAAGACCTACGAGCAGTACTTC	CASIGQGKTYEQYF
.	TRBV12-5	.	TRBJ1-4	TGTGCTAGTGGATTGACAGCAACTAATGAAAAACTGTTTTTT	CASGLTATNEKLFF
.	TRBV15	few	TRBJ1-2	TGTGCCACCAGCAGAGAAATTTTGGAGGGCTACACCTTC	CATSREILEGYTF
TRBD1	TRBV25-1	.	TRBJ2-2	TGTGCCAGCAGCACCGGGACAGGGCACAGGGTCGGGGAGCTGTTTTTT	CASSTGTGHRVGELFF
.	TRBV27	.	TRBJ1-5	TGTGCCAGCAGTTTGGGGGGTAGGGGCAATCAGCCCCAGCATTTT	CASSLGGRGNQPQHF
TRBD2	TRBV7-2	few	TRBJ2-3	TGTGCCAGCAGCTTAGTGGGCGGGAGGGCCCCAGATACGCAGTATTTT	CASSLVGGRAPDTQYF
TRBD2	TRBV28	.	TRBJ2-7	TGTGCCAGCAGCCCCCCGGCAGGAGCGGGAGGGCTCTACGAGCAGTACTTC	CASSPPAGAGGLYEQYF
TRBD2	TRBV4-2	once	TRBJ2-3	TGTGCCAGCAGCCATTTCTCGACTAGCGGAACAGATACGCAGTATTTT	CASSHFSTSGTDTQYF
TRBD2	TRBV4-1	.	TRBJ2-5	TGCGCCAGCAGCCAAGAGGGCCCCCAAGCGGGGGGGAAATTTGGCCAAGAGACCCAGTACTTC	CASSQEGPQAGGKFGQETQYF
.	TRBV6-5	once	TRBJ1-1	TGTGCCAGCAGTTACTCCGGGGGGGAGGCTTTCTTT	CASSYSGGEAFF
.	TRBV2	.	TRBJ2-7	TGTGCCAGCAGGACTGGATCCTACGAGCAGTACTTC	CASRTGSYEQYF
TRBD2	TRBV5-1	few	TRBJ2-7	TGCGCCAGCAGCTCCCCAGGCGGGAGTGGGGAGCAGTACTTC	CASSSPGGSGEQYF
TRBD1	TRBV30	.	TRBJ2-7	TGTGCCTGGGAGAGGGACAGGGGGTACGAGCAGTACTTC	CAWERDRGYEQYF
TRBD2	TRBV30	.	TRBJ2-5	TGTGCCTGTTCCCAACTAGCGGGAGTCGGAGAGACCCAGTACTTC	CACSQLAGVGETQYF
.	TRBV2	.	TRBJ2-2	TGTGCCAGCGTCTCGACAGTAAACACCGGGGAGCTGTTTTTT	CASVSTVNTGELFF
.	TRBV7-8	.	TRBJ1-5	TGTGCCAGCAGCTTTAATCGGGATCAGCCCCAGCATTTT	CASSFNRDQPQHF
TRBD2	TRBV7-9	.	TRBJ2-1	TGTGCCAGCAGCCGACTAGCGGGGGGGTACAATGAGCAGTTCTTC	CASSRLAGGYNEQFF
TRBD2	TRBV4-2	.	TRBJ2-5	TGTGCCAGCAGCCCCTCGCAGGGGGCGGTTGTAGCGGGAGGGGGGCGAGAGACCCAGTACTTC	CASSPSQGAVVAGGGRETQYF
TRBD2	TRBV30	.	TRBJ2-7	TGTGCCTGGAGTTTATCGGGAGGGAGCTCCTACGAGCAGTACTTC	CAWSLSGGSSYEQYF
.	TRBV28	once	TRBJ2-7	TGTGCCAGCAGTGCAAGCGGGACACCCTACGAGCAGTACTTC	CASSASGTPYEQYF
.	TRBV30	.	TRBJ1-2	TGTGCCTGGGGGGGACGGGGGGACTATGGCTACACCTTC	CAWGGRGDYGYTF
.	TRBV11-3	.	TRBJ2-7	TGTGCCAGCAGCTTAGAGACAGGTCGGAACTACGAGCAGTACTTC	CASSLETGRNYEQYF
.	TRBV21-1	.	TRBJ2-2	TGTGCCTCGAGGTGGGGGACAGGGGTATTCACCGGGGAGCTGTTTTTT	CASRWGTGVFTGELFF
TRBD1	TRBV29-1	.	TRBJ2-7	TGCAGCGTTGACACGGGACAGGGGGTTCTGTACTTC	CSVDTGQGVLYF
.	TRBV7-9	.	TRBJ2-5	TGTGCCAGCATCCCCGGGGACTTC	CASIPGDF